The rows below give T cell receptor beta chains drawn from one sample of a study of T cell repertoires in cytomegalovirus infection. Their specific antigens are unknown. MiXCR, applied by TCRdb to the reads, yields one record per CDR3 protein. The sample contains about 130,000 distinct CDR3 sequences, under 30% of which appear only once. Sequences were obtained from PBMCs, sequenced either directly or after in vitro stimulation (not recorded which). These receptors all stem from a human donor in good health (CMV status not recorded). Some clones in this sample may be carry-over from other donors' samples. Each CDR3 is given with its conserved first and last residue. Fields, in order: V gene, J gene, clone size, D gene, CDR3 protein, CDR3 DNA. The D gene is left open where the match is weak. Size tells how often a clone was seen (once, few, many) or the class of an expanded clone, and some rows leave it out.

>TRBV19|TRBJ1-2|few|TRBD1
CASRQQGAGGYTF
TGTGCCAGTAGACAACAGGGGGCTGGTGGCTACACCTTC
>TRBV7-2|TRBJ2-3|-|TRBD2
CASSLALAGVSDTQYF
TGTGCCAGCAGCTTAGCTCTAGCGGGAGTCTCAGATACGCAGTATTTT
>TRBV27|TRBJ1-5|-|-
CASSLSTIGGQPQHF
TGTGCCAGCAGTTTATCGACAATCGGGGGTCAGCCCCAGCATTTT
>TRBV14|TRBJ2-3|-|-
CASSQNPSPGDTQYF
TGTGCCAGCAGCCAGAACCCGAGCCCTGGAGATACGCAGTATTTT
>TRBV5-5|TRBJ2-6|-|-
CASSLERGQLSSSGANVLTF
TGTGCCAGCAGTTTGGAGCGCGGACAACTAAGTAGCTCTGGGGCCAACGTCCTGACTTTC
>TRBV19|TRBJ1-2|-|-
CASSIGAPYGYTF
TGTGCCAGTAGTATAGGGGCACCCTATGGCTACACCTTC
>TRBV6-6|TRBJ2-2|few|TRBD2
CASTWGLVGGELFF
TGTGCCAGCACATGGGGACTAGTAGGCGGGGAGCTGTTTTTT
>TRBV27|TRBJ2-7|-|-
CASSFSMAATYEQYF
TGTGCCAGCAGTTTTTCGATGGCAGCCACCTACGAGCAGTACTTC
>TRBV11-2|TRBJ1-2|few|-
CASSLVTGVHGYTF
TGTGCCAGCAGCTTAGTAACGGGGGTTCACGGCTACACCTTC
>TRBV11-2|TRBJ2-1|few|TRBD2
CASRRTSGPYNEQFF
TGTGCCAGCAGGCGGACTAGCGGCCCATACAATGAGCAGTTCTTC
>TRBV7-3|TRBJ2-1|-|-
CASSNWPDEQFF
TGTGCCAGCAGCAATTGGCCAGACGAGCAGTTCTTC
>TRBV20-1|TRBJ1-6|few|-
CSASTGVSYNSPLHF
TGCAGTGCTAGCACAGGAGTCTCCTATAATTCACCCCTCCACTTT
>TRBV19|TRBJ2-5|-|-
CASSMGTQETQYF
TGTGCCAGTAGTATGGGGACCCAAGAGACCCAGTACTTC
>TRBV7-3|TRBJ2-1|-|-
CASSLTHGTYNEQFF
TGTGCCAGCAGCTTAACGCATGGAACCTACAATGAGCAGTTCTTC
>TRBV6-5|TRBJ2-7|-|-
CASSYTRAGYEQYF
TGTGCCAGCAGTTACACCAGGGCAGGGTACGAGCAGTACTTC
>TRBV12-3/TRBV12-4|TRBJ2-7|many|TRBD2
CASRSPRGVRTYEQYF
TGTGCCAGCAGGTCTCCACGGGGGGTGAGAACCTACGAGCAGTACTTC
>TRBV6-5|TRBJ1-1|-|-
CASSTGSKVALNTEAFF
TGTGCCAGCAGTACCGGGTCTAAAGTAGCCCTGAACACTGAAGCTTTCTTT
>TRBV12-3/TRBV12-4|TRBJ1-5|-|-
CASSSAVGRGSNQPQHF
TGTGCCAGCAGTTCAGCGGTGGGCAGGGGCTCCAATCAGCCCCAGCATTTT
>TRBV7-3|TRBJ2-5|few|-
CASSPYGGLQETQYF
TGTGCCAGCAGCCCCTACGGCGGTTTGCAAGAGACCCAGTACTTC
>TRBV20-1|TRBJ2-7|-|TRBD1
CSAREGTGQQKYEQYF
TGCAGTGCTAGAGAAGGTACGGGACAGCAAAAATACGAGCAGTACTTC
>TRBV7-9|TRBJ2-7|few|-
CASSVTSEQYF
TGTGCCAGCAGCGTGACTAGCGAGCAGTACTTC
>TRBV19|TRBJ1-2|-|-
CASSVGQAYGYTF
TGTGCCAGTAGTGTGGGACAAGCCTATGGCTACACCTTC
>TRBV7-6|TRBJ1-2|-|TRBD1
CASSDGTGGLYGYTF
TGTGCCAGCAGCGACGGGACAGGGGGACTCTATGGCTACACCTTC
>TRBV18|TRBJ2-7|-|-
CASSPQSGTYEQYF
TGTGCCAGCTCACCACAGTCCGGAACCTACGAGCAGTACTTC
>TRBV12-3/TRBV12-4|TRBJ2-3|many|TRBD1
CASRDIAGTGGLSSGRFVTDTQYF
TGTGCCAGCAGGGACATTGCCGGGACAGGGGGCTTGTCTAGCGGGAGATTTGTGACAGATACGCAGTATTTT
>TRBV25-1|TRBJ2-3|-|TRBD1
CASSGQGHTDTQYF
TGTGCCAGCAGTGGACAGGGCCACACAGATACGCAGTATTTT
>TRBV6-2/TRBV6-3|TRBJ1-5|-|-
CASSHPEQPQHF
TGTGCCAGCAGCCACCCCGAACAGCCCCAGCATTTT
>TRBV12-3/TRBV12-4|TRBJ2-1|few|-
CASSPRAVDYNEQFF
TGTGCCAGCAGTCCCCGGGCGGTAGACTACAATGAGCAGTTCTTC
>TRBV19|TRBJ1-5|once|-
CASSIYGGDLGNQPQHF
TGTGCCAGTAGTATTTATGGGGGAGATCTTGGCAATCAGCCCCAGCATTTT
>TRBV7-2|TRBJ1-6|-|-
CASSRGQYNSPLHF
TGTGCCAGCAGCCGCGGACAGTACAATTCACCCCTCCACTTT
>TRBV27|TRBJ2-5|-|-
CASSELRRKTQYF
TGTGCCAGCAGCGAATTAAGAAGAAAGACCCAGTACTTC
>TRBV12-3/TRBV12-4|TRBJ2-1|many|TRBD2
CASRRTSGAGGEQFF
TGTGCCAGCAGACGGACTAGCGGGGCCGGGGGTGAGCAGTTCTTC
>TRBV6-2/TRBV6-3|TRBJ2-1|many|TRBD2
CASSPAGGDHNEQFF
TGTGCCAGCAGCCCGGCGGGGGGAGATCACAATGAGCAGTTCTTC
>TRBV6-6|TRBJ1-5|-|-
CASSYRASSNQPQHF
TGTGCCAGCAGTTACCGCGCAAGTAGCAATCAGCCCCAGCATTTT
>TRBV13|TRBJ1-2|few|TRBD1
CASSLGRGQGGLVPSYGYTF
TGTGCCAGCAGCTTAGGCCGTGGACAGGGGGGTTTGGTTCCTTCCTATGGCTACACCTTC
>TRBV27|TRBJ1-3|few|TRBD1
CASGDSIYSGNTIYF
TGTGCCAGCGGGGACAGTATTTACTCTGGAAACACCATATATTTT
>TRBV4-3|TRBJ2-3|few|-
CASSQEEASTDTQYF
TGCGCCAGCAGCCAAGAGGAGGCTAGCACAGATACGCAGTATTTT
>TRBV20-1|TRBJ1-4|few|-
CSARDATNEKLFF
TGCAGTGCCCGAGATGCAACTAATGAAAAACTGTTTTTT
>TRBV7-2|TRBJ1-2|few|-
CASSTVGVGDYGYTF
TGTGCCAGCAGCACAGTTGGGGTTGGAGACTATGGCTACACCTTC
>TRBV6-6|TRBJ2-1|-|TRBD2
CASSYVGLGFNEQFF
TGTGCCAGCAGTTACGTGGGACTAGGTTTTAATGAGCAGTTCTTC
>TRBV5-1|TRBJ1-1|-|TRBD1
CATEPGDSLNTEAFF
TGCGCCACCGAGCCGGGGGACAGCTTGAACACTGAAGCTTTCTTT